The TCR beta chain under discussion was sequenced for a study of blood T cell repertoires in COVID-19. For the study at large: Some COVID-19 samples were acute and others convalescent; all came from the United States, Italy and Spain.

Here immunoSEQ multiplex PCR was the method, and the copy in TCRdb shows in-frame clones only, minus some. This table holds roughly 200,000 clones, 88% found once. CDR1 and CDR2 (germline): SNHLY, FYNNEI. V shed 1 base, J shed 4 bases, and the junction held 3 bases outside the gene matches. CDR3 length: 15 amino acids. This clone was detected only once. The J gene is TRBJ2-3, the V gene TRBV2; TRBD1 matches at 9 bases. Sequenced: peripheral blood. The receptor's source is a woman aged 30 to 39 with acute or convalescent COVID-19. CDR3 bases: TGTGCCAGCAGTGAAGAGGGACAGGGCGCAGATACGCAGTATTTT. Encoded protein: CASSEEGQGADTQYF.